This note documents a single T cell receptor (beta chain) sequence. Its antigen is still unknown. The data were produced by immunoSEQ multiplex PCR, yet TCRdb's version contains in-frame clones alone and is incomplete. The table has 86,000 or so clones, roughly nine tenths seen once. The CDR3 has 14 amino acids. Looked up from germline, CDR1 is SGHDT and CDR2 is YYEEEE. Trimming took off 0 bases at V and 2 bases at J, with 6 bases between the two ends. This entry belongs to a study of T cell responses to AZD1222 COVID-19 vaccine. Study results and limitations: Repertoires were collected only later (after the peak T cell response had occurred). Recipients of two AZD1222 doses showed rising Spike-specific TCR breadth and depth.

The sample here was peripheral blood, taken on day 0 of AZD1222 vaccination. The chain is built from TRBV5-6 and TRBJ1-3; D remains ambiguous. The receptor comes from an adult in good health. Here the CDR3 reads CASSLGQAGNTIYF. CDR3 coding DNA: TGTGCCAGCAGCTTGGGGCAGGCTGGAAACACCATATATTTT.